The next 8 T cell receptor beta chains were all read from a single sample in a study of blood T cell repertoires in COVID-19. Generated by immunoSEQ multiplex PCR, the TCRdb table keeps only in-frame clones and is missing some. The table records approximately 360,000 clones, approximately 87% of them present only once. Sequencing used PBMCs or T cells enriched from blood (not recorded which). These receptor sequences come from a man aged 40-55 years in a cohort exposed to, infected with or recovered from COVID-19 (not recorded which).

This rearrangement joins TRBV2 to TRBJ2-5, with TRBD1 matching over 8 bases. Germline CDR1 SNHLY, CDR2 FYNNEI. The CDR3 is 12 residues long. After removal of 10 bases from V and 5 bases from J, the junction contained 6 bases not matched to a gene. The CDR3 DNA sequence: TGTGCCACCCAGGGGGCAGGGGAGACCCAGTACTTC. As protein: CATQGAGETQYF. The full variable domain, completed using reference TRBV2 and TRBJ2-5, is EPEVTQTPSHQVTQMGQEVILRCVPISNHLYFYWYRQILGQKVEFLVSFYNNEISEKSEIFDDQFSVERPDGSNFTLKIRSTKLEDSAMYFCATQGAGETQYFGPGTRLLVL.

V is TRBV10-1 and J is TRBJ2-1; 10 bases agree with TRBD2. In germline, CDR1 is WNHNN, CDR2 SYGVQD (reference sequence). V dropped 2 bases and J dropped 7; count of bases not matched to a gene: 11. The CDR3 is made up of 17 amino acids. CDR3 nucleotide sequence: TGCGCCAGCAGTGAGAACCCTCCAGCGGGAGGGCGTAATGAGCAGTTCTTC. It is translated as CASSENPPAGGRNEQFF.

The gene calls are TRBV11-2 and TRBJ2-7, with 7 bases aligning to TRBD1. The CDR3 length is 16 residues. Germline-derived CDR1 and CDR2 are SGHAT and FQNNGV. Trimming cost V 3 bases and J 4 bases; bases outside gene matches: 12. The CDR3 coding sequence is TGTGCCAGCAGCTTCTTTTTAGGGACAGATGATTACGAGCAGTACTTC. Its translation: CASSFFLGTDDYEQYF.

The rearrangement uses TRBV11-2 and TRBJ2-2; D is uncertain. V shed 5 bases and J shed 6 bases, with 19 bases lying between them. The CDR3 runs 16 residues. Per the germline V gene, CDR1 is SGHAT and CDR2 is FQNNGV. The CDR3 coding sequence is TGTGCCAGCAGCCCAATCGATAGCCCGTCCGCCGGGGAGCTGTTTTTT. This encodes CASSPIDSPSAGELFF.

The chain combines TRBV7-2 with TRBJ2-7; 11 bases match TRBD1. With V trimmed by 4 bases and J by 4 bases, 0 bases remained unmatched. Germline V gene sequence: CDR1 SGHTA, CDR2 FQGNSA. The CDR3 has 13 residues. This chain's CDR3 is CASSWDRGYEQYF. CDR3 DNA sequence: TGTGCCAGCAGCTGGGACAGGGGGTACGAGCAGTACTTC.

The chain employs TRBV5-4 and TRBJ2-1; 10 bases fit TRBD2. V trimming: 6 bases; J trimming: 0 bases; junction bases outside the gene matches: 6. The V gene's germline CDR1 is SGHNT and CDR2 YYREEE (reference sequence). CDR3 length: 16 residues. The CDR3 DNA reads TGTGCCAGCATCCGGACTAGCGGAGGCTCCTACAATGAGCAGTTCTTC. Translation gives CASIRTSGGSYNEQFF.

The rearrangement uses TRBV12-5 and TRBJ2-1, with 14 nucleotides matching TRBD2. The junction had 9 bases not matched to a gene; V was cut back by 7 bases and J by 7 bases. The germline CDR1 and CDR2 sequences are LGHNT and FRNRAP. This CDR3 region has 16 residues. The CDR3 loop reads CASAPRGLAGVNEQFF. CDR3 coding DNA: TGTGCTAGTGCCCCACGGGGACTAGCGGGAGTTAATGAGCAGTTCTTC.

Note on this clone: This specimen includes other DNA sequences encoding the same CDR3. The chain couples TRBV5-1 to TRBJ2-3, with D possibly matching TRBD2 (6 bases). The CDR3 length is 14 residues. V shed 2 bases and J shed 4 bases, with 11 bases lying between them. Per germline, CDR1 SGHRS and CDR2 YFSETQ. The CDR3 loop is CASSLGRLADTQYF. The CDR3 DNA is TGCGCCAGCAGCTTAGGACGACTAGCAGATACGCAGTATTTT.